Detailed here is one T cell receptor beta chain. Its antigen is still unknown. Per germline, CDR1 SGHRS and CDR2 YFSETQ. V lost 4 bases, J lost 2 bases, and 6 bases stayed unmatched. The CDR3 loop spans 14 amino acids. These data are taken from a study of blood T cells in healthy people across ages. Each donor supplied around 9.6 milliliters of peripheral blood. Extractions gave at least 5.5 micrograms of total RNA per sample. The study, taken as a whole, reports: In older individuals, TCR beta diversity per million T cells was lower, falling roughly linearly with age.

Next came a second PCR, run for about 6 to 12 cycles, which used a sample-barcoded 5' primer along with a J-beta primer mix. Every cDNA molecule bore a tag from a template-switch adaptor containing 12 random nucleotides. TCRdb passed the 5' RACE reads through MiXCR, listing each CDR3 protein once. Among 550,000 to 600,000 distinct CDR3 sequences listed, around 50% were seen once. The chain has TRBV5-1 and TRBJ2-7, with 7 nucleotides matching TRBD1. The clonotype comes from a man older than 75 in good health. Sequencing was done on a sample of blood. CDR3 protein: CASSIQGRPYEQYF. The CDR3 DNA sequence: TGCGCCAGCAGCATACAGGGGCGGCCCTACGAGCAGTACTTC. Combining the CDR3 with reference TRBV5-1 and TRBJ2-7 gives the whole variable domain KAGVTQTPRYLIKTRGQQVTLSCSPISGHRSVSWYQQTPGQGLQFLFEYFSETQRNKGNFPGRFSGRQFSNSRSEMNVSTLELGDSALYLCASSIQGRPYEQYFGPGTRLTVT.